The 17 T cell receptor beta chains below all came from one sample that was sequenced in a study of blood T cell repertoires in COVID-19. The method was immunoSEQ multiplex PCR; TCRdb's version includes in-frame clones alone and lacks a portion of them. The sample carries about 160,000 clones, 87% recorded once. The sequenced sample was PBMCs or T cells enriched from blood (not recorded which). All receptors derive from a woman between 40 and 50 years old who had been exposed to COVID-19.

The chain recombines TRBV5-4 with TRBJ2-2; the D is unclear. Germline V lookup: CDR1 SGHNT, CDR2 YYREEE (reference sequence). V was cut by 0 bases and J by 6 bases, with 9 bases left in between. The CDR3 is 14 residues long. CDR3 nucleotide sequence: TGTGCCAGCAGCTTGGCCGCGTTTGCCGGGGAGCTGTTTTTT. Its translation is CASSLAAFAGELFF.

The V and J genes are TRBV5-1 and TRBJ2-6, with 7 bases aligning to TRBD1. CDR3 length: 15 amino acids. Germline V lookup: CDR1 SGHRS, CDR2 YFSETQ. V dropped 5 bases and J dropped 0; count of bases not matched to a gene: 2. CDR3 sequence reads: CASRAGGSGANVLTF. In DNA, the CDR3 is TGCGCCAGCAGGGCAGGGGGCTCTGGGGCCAACGTCCTGACTTTC.

The rearrangement uses TRBV11-2 and TRBJ2-7, with 10 bases lining up with TRBD1. The length of the CDR3 is 15 residues. Trimming at V came to 4 bases and at J to 5 bases, leaving 8 bases not matched to a gene. CDR1 SGHAT and CDR2 FQNNGV come from the germline V gene. The DNA for the CDR3 is TGTGCCAGCAGCTCTTCGACAGGGGGCTACCACGAGCAGTACTTC. Amino acids: CASSSSTGGYHEQYF.

Here the CDR3 DNA reads TGTGCCAGTAGTATAGGTTGGGGAGAACGGGGGAGCAATCAGCCCCAGCATTTT. Protein sequence: CASSIGWGERGSNQPQHF. The J gene is TRBJ1-5, the V gene TRBV19; a possible D gene is TRBD1 (5 bases). V was clipped by 1 base and J by 1 base, with 17 bases between them. Germline V gene lookup returns CDR1 LNHDA and CDR2 SQIVND (reference sequence). This CDR3 contains 18 residues.

The chain employs TRBV3-1 (or the pseudogene TRBV3-2) and TRBJ2-2; 7 bases line up with TRBD2. V was pared by 0 bases and J by 6 bases, with 1 base of the junction left unmatched. CDR3 length: 14 amino acids. Germline CDR1 reads LGHDT; CDR2 reads YNNKEL (reference sequence). The CDR3 is CASSQDGGAGELFF. The CDR3 coding sequence is TGTGCCAGCAGCCAAGATGGGGGGGCCGGGGAGCTGTTTTTT.

J is TRBJ2-7 and V is TRBV6-5; 9 bases are shared with TRBD1. CDR1 is MNHEY, CDR2 SVGAGI, per germline. V lost 6 bases, J lost 6 bases, and 12 bases stayed unmatched. CDR3 length: 15 residues. CDR3 residues: CASRFGGQGGREQYF. CDR3 in DNA: TGTGCCAGCAGATTCGGGGGACAGGGTGGGCGCGAGCAGTACTTC.

The chain recombines TRBV25-1 with TRBJ2-7, with TRBD2 as a possible D gene (5 bases). Trimming pared 2 bases from V and 6 bases from J, leaving 11 bases between. Germline V gene sequence: CDR1 MGHDK, CDR2 SYGVNS. The CDR3 has 13 amino acids. CDR3 bases: TGTGCCAGCAGTGAAAGAGGGCCCACCGAGCAGTACTTC. Residues: CASSERGPTEQYF.

The rearrangement joins TRBV2 to TRBJ1-2, with 9 nucleotides matching TRBD1. The junction had 5 bases not matched to a gene; V was cut back by 8 bases and J by 4 bases. Germline-derived CDR1 and CDR2 are SNHLY and FYNNEI. The CDR3 totals 13 residues. CDR3 amino acids: CASSTGGGYGYTF. DNA for the CDR3: TGTGCCAGCTCGACAGGGGGAGGCTATGGCTACACCTTC.

The V and J genes are TRBV7-9 and TRBJ2-7; TRBD1 aligns across 7 bases. CDR3 length: 16 amino acids. With V trimmed by 1 base and J by 2 bases, 8 bases remained unmatched. Germline V gene lookup returns CDR1 SEHNR and CDR2 FQNEAQ (reference sequence). The CDR3 loop is CASSLGTRQGTYEQYF. In nucleotides, the CDR3 is TGTGCCAGCAGCTTAGGAACCCGACAGGGTACCTACGAGCAGTACTTC.

This rearrangement joins TRBV6-1 to TRBJ2-7, with D perhaps TRBD1 (6 bases). Trimming removed 3 bases at V and 3 bases at J, with 18 bases between. CDR1 MNHNS and CDR2 SASEGT come from the germline V gene. The CDR3 has 16 amino acids. The CDR3 DNA is TGTGCCAGCAGTGAGTTTTCCGGGACACTTTACTACGAGCAGTACTTC. Its protein is CASSEFSGTLYYEQYF.

The gene calls are TRBV12-3 or TRBV12-4 and TRBJ1-2; possibly TRBD1 for D (5 bases). CDR3 length equals 12 residues. The V end lost 1 base, the J end lost 10 bases, and 10 bases lay between the germline ends. The CDR3 nucleotides are TGTGCCAGCAGTTTAGGGAGTGGGGCCTACACCTTC. Residues: CASSLGSGAYTF.

The CDR3 DNA reads TGTGCCAGCAGCCAAGCTAGGAAAAATAGCGGGGGGCCGAGCACAGATACGCAGTATTTT. Translating gives CASSQARKNSGGPSTDTQYF. The rearrangement joins TRBV3-1 (or the pseudogene TRBV3-2) to TRBJ2-3; 10 positions match TRBD2. Germline CDR1 and CDR2: LGHDT and YNNKEL (reference sequence). V shed 1 base, J shed 0 bases, and the junction held 13 bases outside the gene matches. The CDR3 runs to 20 residues.

The chain joins TRBV10-3 to TRBJ2-3; D unresolved. Germline values: CDR1 ENHRY, CDR2 SYGVKD. With 0 bases removed from V and 4 bases from J, the gap between germline ends came to 8 bases. The CDR3 extends over 14 amino acids. This CDR3 is CAISESLGSDTQYF. The CDR3 DNA reads as TGTGCCATCAGTGAGTCGCTCGGGTCAGATACGCAGTATTTT.

The chain has TRBV7-2 and TRBJ1-5, with unresolved D. With 4 bases removed from V and 4 bases from J, the gap between germline ends came to 11 bases. The CDR3 length is 14 residues. Germline V CDR1 and CDR2: SGHTA, FQGNSA. The CDR3 DNA reads TGTGCCAGCAGCTACTCCGACGGGAATCAGCCCCAGCATTTT. Encoded protein: CASSYSDGNQPQHF. Drawing the rest from reference TRBV7-2 and TRBJ1-5, the complete variable domain is GAGVSQSPSNKVTEKGKDVELRCDPISGHTALYWYRQSLGQGLEFLIYFQGNSAPDKSGLPSDRFSAERTGGSVSTLTIQRTQQEDSAVYLCASSYSDGNQPQHFGDGTRLSIL.

The genes are TRBV19 and TRBJ2-1; 9 bases align to TRBD2. CDR3 length equals 13 residues. Per germline, CDR1 LNHDA and CDR2 SQIVND (reference sequence). V was pared by 2 bases and J by 9 bases, with 2 bases of the junction left unmatched. DNA of the CDR3: TGTGCCAGTAGTATAACACTAGCGGGTGAGCAGTTCTTC. Protein: CASSITLAGEQFF.

The genes are TRBV4-1 and TRBJ1-1, with D perhaps matching TRBD1 (5 bases). V was clipped by 3 bases and J by 7 bases, with 15 bases between them. The CDR3 totals 14 residues. The V gene's germline CDR1 is MGHRA and CDR2 YSYEKL. In DNA, the CDR3 is TGCGCCAGCAGCCACCCGGGAGGACAAAATGAAGCTTTCTTT. It codes for CASSHPGGQNEAFF.

The rearrangement uses TRBV4-1 and TRBJ1-1; D gene ambiguous. Germline values: CDR1 MGHRA, CDR2 YSYEKL. The CDR3 is made up of 15 amino acids. Trimming took off 4 bases at V and 0 bases at J, with 12 bases between the two ends. The CDR3: CASSPGERLNTEAFF. CDR3 nucleotides: TGCGCCAGCAGCCCCGGGGAAAGGTTGAACACTGAAGCTTTCTTT.